This is a list of T cell receptor beta chains from one sample in a study of cytotoxic CD8 clonotypes in ibrutinib-treated CLL. Profiling relied on immunoSEQ multiplex PCR, and the TCRdb table lists in-frame clones only, not all of them. The sample lists approximately 320,000 clones; 67% were seen once. The sample was PBMCs, taken after 36 months of ibrutinib treatment. These receptor sequences come from a human donor with chronic lymphocytic leukemia. Each CDR3 is given with its conserved first and last residue. Each record gives: D gene, CDR3 length, clone size, J gene, V gene, CDR3 protein, CDR3 DNA. The D gene is left open where the match is weak. Clone size is stated in some rows and not others, as once, few, many or a class when expanded.

d_call: -; cdr3_length: 13; clone_size: -; j_call: TRBJ2-1; v_call: TRBV7-2; cdr3_aa: CASSPPSYNEQFF; cdr3_nt: TGTGCCAGCAGCCCGCCCTCCTACAATGAGCAGTTCTTC
d_call: -; cdr3_length: 14; clone_size: -; j_call: TRBJ2-7; v_call: TRBV9; cdr3_aa: CASSVVDAFYEQYF; cdr3_nt: TGTGCCAGCAGCGTAGTGGACGCATTCTACGAGCAGTACTTC
d_call: -; cdr3_length: 16; clone_size: -; j_call: TRBJ2-5; v_call: TRBV28; cdr3_aa: CASSSQGGIRQETQYF; cdr3_nt: TGTGCCAGCAGTTCCCAGGGGGGGATTAGACAAGAGACCCAGTACTTC
d_call: -; cdr3_length: 13; clone_size: -; j_call: TRBJ2-3; v_call: TRBV6-5; cdr3_aa: CASSTRAPDTQYF; cdr3_nt: TGTGCCAGCAGCACACGGGCCCCAGATACGCAGTATTTT
d_call: TRBD2; cdr3_length: 15; clone_size: -; j_call: TRBJ2-7; v_call: TRBV27; cdr3_aa: CASSGRLAGVYEQYF; cdr3_nt: TGTGCCAGCAGTGGGAGACTAGCGGGAGTGTACGAGCAGTACTTC
d_call: -; cdr3_length: 12; clone_size: -; j_call: TRBJ2-5; v_call: TRBV5-1; cdr3_aa: CASSWIQETQYF; cdr3_nt: TGCGCCAGCAGCTGGATCCAAGAGACCCAGTACTTC
d_call: -; cdr3_length: 13; clone_size: once; j_call: TRBJ2-5; v_call: TRBV4-1; cdr3_aa: CASSIQVWETQYF; cdr3_nt: TGCGCCAGCAGCATACAGGTTTGGGAGACCCAGTACTTC
d_call: -; cdr3_length: 14; clone_size: few; j_call: TRBJ2-5; v_call: TRBV4-2; cdr3_aa: CASSRLGGGETQYF; cdr3_nt: TGTGCCAGCAGCCGCCTAGGAGGCGGTGAGACCCAGTACTTC
d_call: -; cdr3_length: 19; clone_size: -; j_call: TRBJ2-6; v_call: TRBV7-9; cdr3_aa: CASSPQLLHDFSGANVLTF; cdr3_nt: TGTGCCAGCAGCCCCCAACTTCTCCATGACTTTTCTGGGGCCAACGTCCTGACTTTC
d_call: -; cdr3_length: 15; clone_size: few; j_call: TRBJ2-7; v_call: TRBV6-1; cdr3_aa: CASTPLTLGAYEQYF; cdr3_nt: TGTGCCAGCACCCCCTTAACCCTGGGCGCCTACGAGCAGTACTTC
d_call: TRBD1; cdr3_length: 20; clone_size: -; j_call: TRBJ2-5; v_call: TRBV18; cdr3_aa: CASSPYPYSSRTGWRETQYF; cdr3_nt: TGTGCCAGCTCACCCTACCCCTACTCTTCCCGGACAGGGTGGAGGGAGACCCAGTACTTC
d_call: -; cdr3_length: 15; clone_size: -; j_call: TRBJ2-6; v_call: TRBV7-3; cdr3_aa: CASSFRGPGANVLTF; cdr3_nt: TGTGCCAGCAGCTTCAGGGGACCTGGGGCCAACGTCCTGACTTTC
d_call: -; cdr3_length: 13; clone_size: -; j_call: TRBJ2-7; v_call: TRBV18; cdr3_aa: CASSPELMHEQYF; cdr3_nt: TGTGCCAGCTCACCCGAGCTCATGCACGAGCAGTACTTC
d_call: -; cdr3_length: 16; clone_size: -; j_call: TRBJ2-7; v_call: TRBV11-2; cdr3_aa: CASSLIVRGPSYEQYF; cdr3_nt: TGTGCCAGCAGCTTAATCGTGAGGGGACCTTCCTACGAGCAGTACTTC
d_call: TRBD2; cdr3_length: 16; clone_size: -; j_call: TRBJ2-3; v_call: TRBV9; cdr3_aa: CASSRTSGTPTDTQYF; cdr3_nt: TGTGCCAGCAGCAGGACTAGCGGGACGCCCACAGATACGCAGTATTTT
d_call: -; cdr3_length: 14; clone_size: -; j_call: TRBJ2-5; v_call: TRBV11-2; cdr3_aa: CASSPRLSAETQYF; cdr3_nt: TGTGCCAGCAGCCCGCGGTTGTCTGCGGAGACCCAGTACTTC
d_call: -; cdr3_length: 15; clone_size: -; j_call: TRBJ2-2; v_call: TRBV11-1; cdr3_aa: CASSFPRGATGELFF; cdr3_nt: TGTGCCAGCAGCTTTCCTAGGGGGGCCACCGGGGAGCTGTTTTTT
d_call: -; cdr3_length: 15; clone_size: -; j_call: TRBJ2-7; v_call: TRBV4-3; cdr3_aa: CASSLERGPSYEQYF; cdr3_nt: TGCGCCAGCAGCCTCGAAAGGGGCCCCAGCTACGAGCAGTACTTC
d_call: -; cdr3_length: 13; clone_size: -; j_call: TRBJ2-3; v_call: TRBV28; cdr3_aa: CASSFPARDTQYF; cdr3_nt: TGTGCCAGCAGTTTCCCGGCCAGGGATACGCAGTATTTT
d_call: -; cdr3_length: 12; clone_size: -; j_call: TRBJ2-7; v_call: TRBV2; cdr3_aa: CASSGSSYEQYF; cdr3_nt: TGTGCCAGCAGCGGAAGTTCCTACGAGCAGTACTTC
d_call: -; cdr3_length: 16; clone_size: -; j_call: TRBJ2-3; v_call: TRBV9; cdr3_aa: CASSVGPPGRTDTQYF; cdr3_nt: TGTGCCAGCAGCGTAGGACCACCGGGCCGCACAGATACGCAGTATTTT
d_call: -; cdr3_length: 13; clone_size: -; j_call: TRBJ2-1; v_call: TRBV27; cdr3_aa: CASSLRLNNEQFF; cdr3_nt: TGTGCCAGCAGTTTACGGTTGAACAATGAGCAGTTCTTC
d_call: -; cdr3_length: 14; clone_size: -; j_call: TRBJ2-3; v_call: TRBV5-1; cdr3_aa: CASSLSGFADTQYF; cdr3_nt: TGCGCCAGCAGCTTGTCGGGGTTCGCAGATACGCAGTATTTT
d_call: -; cdr3_length: 13; clone_size: -; j_call: TRBJ2-2; v_call: TRBV7-9; cdr3_aa: CASSDRNTGELFF; cdr3_nt: TGTGCCAGCAGTGACAGAAACACCGGGGAGCTGTTTTTT
d_call: -; cdr3_length: 13; clone_size: -; j_call: TRBJ2-7; v_call: TRBV12-5; cdr3_aa: CASGFTAKYEQYF; cdr3_nt: TGTGCTAGTGGCTTCACAGCGAAGTACGAGCAGTACTTC
d_call: -; cdr3_length: 15; clone_size: -; j_call: TRBJ2-1; v_call: TRBV14; cdr3_aa: CASSPDPDGYNEQFF; cdr3_nt: TGTGCCAGCAGTCCCGACCCGGACGGCTACAATGAGCAGTTCTTC
d_call: -; cdr3_length: 15; clone_size: -; j_call: TRBJ2-3; v_call: TRBV29-1; cdr3_aa: CSVAADDFYTDTQYF; cdr3_nt: TGCAGCGTTGCCGCGGATGACTTCTACACAGATACGCAGTATTTT
d_call: -; cdr3_length: 15; clone_size: few; j_call: TRBJ1-3; v_call: TRBV5-1; cdr3_aa: CASSLGTLTGNTIYF; cdr3_nt: TGCGCCAGCAGCCTCGGGACGCTCACTGGAAACACCATATATTTT
d_call: -; cdr3_length: 15; clone_size: -; j_call: TRBJ1-1; v_call: TRBV5-6; cdr3_aa: CASSFRSSGGNEAFF; cdr3_nt: TGTGCCAGCAGCTTCCGTTCATCTGGGGGTAATGAAGCTTTCTTT
d_call: -; cdr3_length: 13; clone_size: -; j_call: TRBJ1-2; v_call: TRBV11-2; cdr3_aa: CASSLEAVYGYTF; cdr3_nt: TGTGCCAGCAGCTTAGAGGCAGTCTATGGCTACACCTTC
d_call: TRBD1; cdr3_length: 14; clone_size: once; j_call: TRBJ1-2; v_call: TRBV19; cdr3_aa: CASSITGAGYGYTF; cdr3_nt: TGTGCCAGTAGTATTACAGGGGCTGGCTATGGCTACACCTTC
d_call: TRBD1; cdr3_length: 13; clone_size: -; j_call: TRBJ1-2; v_call: TRBV6-1; cdr3_aa: CASRQGTGNGYTF; cdr3_nt: TGTGCCAGCCGACAGGGGACAGGGAATGGCTACACCTTC
d_call: -; cdr3_length: 15; clone_size: -; j_call: TRBJ2-3; v_call: TRBV6-5; cdr3_aa: CASSYKARRTDTQYF; cdr3_nt: TGTGCCAGCAGTTACAAAGCACGGCGCACAGATACGCAGTATTTT
d_call: -; cdr3_length: 14; clone_size: -; j_call: TRBJ2-7; v_call: TRBV9; cdr3_aa: CASSVSRGGDEQYF; cdr3_nt: TGTGCCAGCAGCGTATCCAGGGGCGGTGACGAGCAGTACTTC
d_call: -; cdr3_length: 15; clone_size: few; j_call: TRBJ2-7; v_call: TRBV27; cdr3_aa: CASSLSRVGGYEQYF; cdr3_nt: TGTGCCAGCAGTTTATCTAGGGTTGGGGGCTACGAGCAGTACTTC
d_call: -; cdr3_length: 14; clone_size: -; j_call: TRBJ1-5; v_call: TRBV2; cdr3_aa: CASSGGLGNQPQHF; cdr3_nt: TGTGCCAGCAGTGGAGGGCTCGGCAATCAGCCCCAGCATTTT
d_call: TRBD1; cdr3_length: 15; clone_size: few; j_call: TRBJ2-7; v_call: TRBV11-2; cdr3_aa: CASSTTGQGAYEQYF; cdr3_nt: TGTGCCAGCAGCACAACGGGACAGGGGGCGTACGAGCAGTACTTC
d_call: TRBD1; cdr3_length: 14; clone_size: few; j_call: TRBJ1-2; v_call: TRBV6-1; cdr3_aa: CASSTGTGGYGYTF; cdr3_nt: TGTGCCAGCAGCACCGGGACAGGGGGCTATGGCTACACCTTC